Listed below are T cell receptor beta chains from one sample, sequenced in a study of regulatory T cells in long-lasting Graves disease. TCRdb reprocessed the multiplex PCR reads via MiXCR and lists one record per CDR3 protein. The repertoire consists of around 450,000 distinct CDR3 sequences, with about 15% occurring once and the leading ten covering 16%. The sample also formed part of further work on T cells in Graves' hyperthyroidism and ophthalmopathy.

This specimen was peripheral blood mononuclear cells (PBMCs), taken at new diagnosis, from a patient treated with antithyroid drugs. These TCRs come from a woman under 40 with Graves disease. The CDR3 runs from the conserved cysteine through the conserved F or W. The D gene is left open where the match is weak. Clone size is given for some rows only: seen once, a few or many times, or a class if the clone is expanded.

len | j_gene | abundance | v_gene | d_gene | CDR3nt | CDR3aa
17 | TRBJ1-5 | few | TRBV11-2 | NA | TGTGCCAGCAGCTTATGGGGCGGCGGGGTTGGGAATCAGCCCCAGCATTTT | CASSLWGGGVGNQPQHF
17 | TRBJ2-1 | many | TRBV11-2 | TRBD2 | TGTGCCAGCAGCCCGATCCTGACTAGCGGGAGCCACAATGAGCAGTTCTTC | CASSPILTSGSHNEQFF
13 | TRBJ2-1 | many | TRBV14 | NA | TGTGCCAGCAGCCAAATTGTGGGTCGTGAGCAGTTCTTC | CASSQIVGREQFF
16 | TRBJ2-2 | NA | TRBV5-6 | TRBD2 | TGTGCCAGCAGCTTAGCGGGAGGCCCCAACACCGGGGAGCTGTTTTTT | CASSLAGGPNTGELFF
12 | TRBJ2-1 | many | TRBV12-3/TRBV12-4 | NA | TGTGCCAGCACCGGGGGTTACAATGAGCAGTTCTTC | CASTGGYNEQFF
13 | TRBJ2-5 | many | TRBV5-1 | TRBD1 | TGCGCCAGCAGCGACAGGGCCCAAGAGACCCAGTACTTC | CASSDRAQETQYF
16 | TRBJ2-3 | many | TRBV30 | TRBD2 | TGTGCCTGGAGTGAAGGACTAGCGGGAGGCACAGATACGCAGTATTTT | CAWSEGLAGGTDTQYF
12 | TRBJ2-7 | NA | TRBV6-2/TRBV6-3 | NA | TGTGCCAGCAGTTCGGGGAATAACGAGCAGTACTTC | CASSSGNNEQYF
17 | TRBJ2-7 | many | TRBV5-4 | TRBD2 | TGTGCCAGCAGCGGAGGGACTAGCGGCCGCAACTCCTACGAGCAGTACTTC | CASSGGTSGRNSYEQYF
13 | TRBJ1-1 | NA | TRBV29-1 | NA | TGCAGCGTTGGGGAGACAAGGAACACTGAAGCTTTCTTT | CSVGETRNTEAFF
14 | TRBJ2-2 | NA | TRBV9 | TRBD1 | TGTGCCAGCAGCCCGACAGGGGGCCTGGGGGAGCTGTTTTTT | CASSPTGGLGELFF
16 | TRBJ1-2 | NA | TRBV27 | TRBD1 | TGTGCCAGCAGTCCCATCCGGACAGGGTCGATTGATGGCTACACCTTC | CASSPIRTGSIDGYTF
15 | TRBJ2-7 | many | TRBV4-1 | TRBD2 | TGCGCCAGCAGCCAACCAAGCGGGAGAAGATACGAGCAGTACTTC | CASSQPSGRRYEQYF
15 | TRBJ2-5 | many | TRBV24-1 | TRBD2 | TGTGCCACCAGTGTCCCTAGCGGTAACAAAGAGACCCAGTACTTC | CATSVPSGNKETQYF
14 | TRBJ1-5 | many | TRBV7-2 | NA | TGTGCCAGCAGCTTAGTCTCAGGGGTTCAGCCCCAGCATTTT | CASSLVSGVQPQHF
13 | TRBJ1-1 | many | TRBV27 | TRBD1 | TGTGCCAGCAGAACAGGGGGCCACACTGAAGCTTTCTTT | CASRTGGHTEAFF
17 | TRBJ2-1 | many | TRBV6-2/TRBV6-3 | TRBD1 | TGTGCCAGCAGCAGACTCCCGGGACAGGGGTTTAGGAATGAGCAGTTCTTC | CASSRLPGQGFRNEQFF
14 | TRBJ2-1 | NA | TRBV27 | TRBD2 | TGTGCCAGCAGTCCGGGACTAGCCTCCAATGAGCAGTTCTTC | CASSPGLASNEQFF
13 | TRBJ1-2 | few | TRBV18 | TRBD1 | TGTGCCAGCTCCAAGGGACAGGGGGCTGGCTACACCTTC | CASSKGQGAGYTF
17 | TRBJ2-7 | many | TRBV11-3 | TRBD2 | TGTGCCAGCAGCTTAGATGCTCTAGCGGGAGGGCCTGGGGAGCAGTACTTC | CASSLDALAGGPGEQYF
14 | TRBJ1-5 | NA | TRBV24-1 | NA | TGTGCCACCAGTGGGGGGTGGAGCAATCAGCCCCAGCATTTT | CATSGGWSNQPQHF
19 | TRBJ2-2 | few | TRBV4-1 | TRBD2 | TGCGCCAGCAGCCTTTTATTTCTACTAGCGGATAAGAACACCGGGGAGCTGTTTTTT | CASSLLFLLADKNTGELFF
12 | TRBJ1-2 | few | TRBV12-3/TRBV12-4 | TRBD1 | TGTGCCAGCAGAAAGGGGGCGCGGGGCTACACCTTC | CASRKGARGYTF
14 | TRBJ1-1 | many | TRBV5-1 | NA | TGCGCCAGCAGCTTGGCACGCGGGGACACTGAAGCTTTCTTT | CASSLARGDTEAFF
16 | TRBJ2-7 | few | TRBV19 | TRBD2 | TGTGCCAGTAGTATAAAGAGCGGGGAGGGCCCCTACGAGCAGTACTTC | CASSIKSGEGPYEQYF
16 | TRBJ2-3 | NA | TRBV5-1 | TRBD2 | TGCGCCAGCAGCTCGAAACTAGCGGGAGTCACAGATACGCAGTATTTT | CASSSKLAGVTDTQYF
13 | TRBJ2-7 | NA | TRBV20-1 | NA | TGCAGTGCTAGAGATCAAGTGGACTACGAGCAGTACTTC | CSARDQVDYEQYF
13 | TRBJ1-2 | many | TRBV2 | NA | TGTGCCAGACTGTTGGCAGGGAACTATGGCTACACCTTC | CARLLAGNYGYTF
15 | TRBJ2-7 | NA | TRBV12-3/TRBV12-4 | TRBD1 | TGTGCCAGCAGTTTGTTACAGGGGGCAGGCAGTGAGCAGTACTTC | CASSLLQGAGSEQYF
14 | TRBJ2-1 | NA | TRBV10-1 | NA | TGCGCCAGCAGTCTTAATTCAGGGGTTAATGAGCAGTTCTTC | CASSLNSGVNEQFF
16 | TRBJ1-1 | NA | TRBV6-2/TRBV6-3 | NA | TGTGCCAGCAGACCCCCCACCGGGCCCTCGAACACTGAAGCTTTCTTT | CASRPPTGPSNTEAFF
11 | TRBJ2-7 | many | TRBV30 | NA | TGTGCCTGGCAGAGTAACTACGAGCAGTACTTC | CAWQSNYEQYF
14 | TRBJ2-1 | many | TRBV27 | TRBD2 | TGTGCCAGCAGTTTATTCGGCGGGAGTGATGAGCAGTTCTTC | CASSLFGGSDEQFF
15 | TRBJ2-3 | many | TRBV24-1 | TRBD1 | TGTGCCACCAGTGATTTGGGACAGGGAGAAGATACGCAGTATTTT | CATSDLGQGEDTQYF
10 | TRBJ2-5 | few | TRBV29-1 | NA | TGCAGCGTCGGATCGGAGACCCAGTACTTC | CSVGSETQYF
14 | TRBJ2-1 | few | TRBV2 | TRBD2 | TGTGCCAGCAGTGAAGCAGTTAGCGGGGCCGGCCCGTTCTTC | CASSEAVSGAGPFF
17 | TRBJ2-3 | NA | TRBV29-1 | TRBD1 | TGCAGCTCTGGAGGGGCACCGGGACAGGGGGCGTCAGATACGCAGTATTTT | CSSGGAPGQGASDTQYF
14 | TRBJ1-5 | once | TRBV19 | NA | TGTGCCAGTAGTATAGGTCGTACCAATCAGCCCCAGCATTTT | CASSIGRTNQPQHF
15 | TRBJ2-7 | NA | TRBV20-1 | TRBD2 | TGCAGTGCTAGTTTAGCGGGAGGGGCCCCCCACGAGCAGTACTTC | CSASLAGGAPHEQYF
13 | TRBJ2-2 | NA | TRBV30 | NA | TGTGCCTGGACAGAGCTCGATCCCGGGGAGCTGTTTTTT | CAWTELDPGELFF
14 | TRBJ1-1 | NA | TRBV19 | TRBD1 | TGTGCCAGTAGTATTAAATCGGGACAGGGTGAAGCTTTCTTT | CASSIKSGQGEAFF
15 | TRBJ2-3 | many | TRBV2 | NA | TGTGCCAGCAGACAAGAAGCGGGTTTCACAGATACGCAGTATTTT | CASRQEAGFTDTQYF
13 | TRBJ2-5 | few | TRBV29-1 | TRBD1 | TGCAGCGTTGAATTTGTGACAGGGGGTGGGAAGTACTTC | CSVEFVTGGGKYF
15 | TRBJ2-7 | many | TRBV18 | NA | TGTGCCAGCTCACCAGTAGGTGACTCATCCTACGAGCAGTACTTC | CASSPVGDSSYEQYF
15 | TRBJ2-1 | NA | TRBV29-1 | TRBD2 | TGCAGCGTTAACCCCGGGACTAGCGGGAGTTACGAGCAGTTCTTC | CSVNPGTSGSYEQFF
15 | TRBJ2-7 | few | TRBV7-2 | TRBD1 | TGTGCCAGCAGCCCGTCGGGACAGGCTATCTACGAGCAGTACTTC | CASSPSGQAIYEQYF
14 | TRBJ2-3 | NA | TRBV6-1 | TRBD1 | TGTGCCAGCAGTGCGACAGGGTCGTCAAATACGCAGTATTTT | CASSATGSSNTQYF
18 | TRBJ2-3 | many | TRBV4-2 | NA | TGTGCCAGCAGCCAAGGAGAGCGTTCGGGCGGTAGCACAGATACGCAGTATTTT | CASSQGERSGGSTDTQYF
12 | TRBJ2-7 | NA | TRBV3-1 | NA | TGTGCCAGCAGCCCCGGTTTCGCAGAGCAGTACTTC | CASSPGFAEQYF
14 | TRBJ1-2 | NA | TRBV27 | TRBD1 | TGTGCCAGCAGTCCCCTACAGGGGACCTATGGCTACACCTTC | CASSPLQGTYGYTF
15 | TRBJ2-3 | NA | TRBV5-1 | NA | TGCGCCAGCAGCTTGGGAGCGGTGGAGGCAGATACGCAGTATTTT | CASSLGAVEADTQYF
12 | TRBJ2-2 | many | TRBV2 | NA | TGTGCCAGCGCCCGACAGACCGGGGAGCTGTTTTTT | CASARQTGELFF
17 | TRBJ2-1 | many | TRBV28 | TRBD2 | TGTGCCAGCAGGGGGGACCTTTTAGCGGGAGTCGACAATGAGCAGTTCTTC | CASRGDLLAGVDNEQFF
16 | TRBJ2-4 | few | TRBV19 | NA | TGTGCCAGTAGTAGCGTCCGACTGGGAGCCAAAAACATTCAGTACTTC | CASSSVRLGAKNIQYF
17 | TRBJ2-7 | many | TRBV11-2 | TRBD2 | TGTGCCAGCAGCCCACCGGGGGGGTATCCATATAGCTACGAGCAGTACTTC | CASSPPGGYPYSYEQYF